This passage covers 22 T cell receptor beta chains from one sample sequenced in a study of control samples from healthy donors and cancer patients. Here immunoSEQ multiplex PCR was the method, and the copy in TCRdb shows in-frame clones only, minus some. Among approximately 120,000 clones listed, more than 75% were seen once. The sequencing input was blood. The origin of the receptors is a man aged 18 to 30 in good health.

The CDR3 nucleotides read TGTGCCAGCAGTGCTTACGAGCAGTACTTC. This translates into CASSAYEQYF. This sequence joins TRBV28 and TRBJ2-7; D remains unclear. V lost 5 bases and J 4 bases, leaving 3 bases between the germline ends. Germline loops: CDR1 MDHEN, CDR2 SYDVKM. The length of the CDR3 is 10 residues.

The CDR3 here is CASSQVLGLAGGSTDTQYF. The CDR3, as DNA: TGTGCCAGCAGCCAAGTGTTGGGACTAGCGGGAGGTTCGACAGATACGCAGTATTTT. The chain recombines TRBV3-1 (or the pseudogene TRBV3-2) with TRBJ2-3; 15 bases are shared with TRBD2. The germline V gene has CDR1 LGHDT and CDR2 YNNKEL (reference sequence). V lost 1 base, J lost 3 bases, and 8 bases stayed unmatched. The CDR3 spans 19 residues.

The CDR3 nucleotides are TGCAGCGTGGGTAGCAGGGCTAGCGGATACAATGAGCAGTTCTTC. Encoded protein: CSVGSRASGYNEQFF. The gene calls are TRBV29-1 and TRBJ2-1; 7 bases fit TRBD2. The CDR3 is made up of 15 amino acids. V was clipped by 6 bases and J by 4 bases; unmatched bases: 12. CDR1 SQVTM and CDR2 ANQGSEA come from the germline V gene.

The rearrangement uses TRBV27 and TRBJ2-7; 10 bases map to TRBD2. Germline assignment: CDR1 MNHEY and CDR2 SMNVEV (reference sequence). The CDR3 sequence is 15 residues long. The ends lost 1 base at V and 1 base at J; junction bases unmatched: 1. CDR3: CASSLLAGGSYEQYF. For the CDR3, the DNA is TGTGCCAGCAGTTTATTAGCGGGAGGTTCCTACGAGCAGTACTTC.

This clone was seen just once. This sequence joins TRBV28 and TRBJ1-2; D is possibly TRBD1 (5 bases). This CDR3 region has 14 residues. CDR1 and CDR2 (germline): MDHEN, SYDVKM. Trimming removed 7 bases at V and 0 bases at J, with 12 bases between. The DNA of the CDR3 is TGTGCCAGCACCAGGACATTCACTAACTATGGCTACACCTTC. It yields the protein CASTRTFTNYGYTF.

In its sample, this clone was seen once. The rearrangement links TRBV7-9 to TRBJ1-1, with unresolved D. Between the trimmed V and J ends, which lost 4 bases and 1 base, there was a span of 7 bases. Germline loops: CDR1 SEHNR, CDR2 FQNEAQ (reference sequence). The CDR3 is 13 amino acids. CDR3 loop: CASSWTGNTEAFF. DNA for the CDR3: TGTGCCAGCAGCTGGACGGGGAACACTGAAGCTTTCTTT.

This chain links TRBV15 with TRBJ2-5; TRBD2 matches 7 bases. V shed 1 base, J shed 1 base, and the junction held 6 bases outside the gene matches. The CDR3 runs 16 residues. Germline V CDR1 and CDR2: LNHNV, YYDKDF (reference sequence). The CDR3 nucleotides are TGTGCCACCAGCAGAGTAAGCGGGATAGGCCAAGAGACCCAGTACTTC. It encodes CATSRVSGIGQETQYF.

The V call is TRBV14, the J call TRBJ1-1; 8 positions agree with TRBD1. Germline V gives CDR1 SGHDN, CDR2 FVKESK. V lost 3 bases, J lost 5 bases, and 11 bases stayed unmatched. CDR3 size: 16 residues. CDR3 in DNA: TGTGCCAGCAGCCATCAGACAGGGGAAGGACGGACTGAAGCTTTCTTT. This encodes CASSHQTGEGRTEAFF. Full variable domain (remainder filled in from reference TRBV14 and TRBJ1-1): EAGVTQFPSHSVIEKGQTVTLRCDPISGHDNLYWYRRVMGKEIKFLLHFVKESKQDESGMPNNRFLAERTGGTYSTLKVQPAELEDSGVYFCASSHQTGEGRTEAFFGQGTRLTVV.

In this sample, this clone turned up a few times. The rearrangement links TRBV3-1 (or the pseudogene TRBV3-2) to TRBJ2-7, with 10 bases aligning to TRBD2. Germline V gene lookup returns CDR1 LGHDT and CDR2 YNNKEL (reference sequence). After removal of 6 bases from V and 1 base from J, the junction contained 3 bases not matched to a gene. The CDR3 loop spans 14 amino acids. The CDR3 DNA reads TGTGCCAGCAGGCTAGCGGGAGAATCCTACGAGCAGTACTTC. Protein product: CASRLAGESYEQYF.

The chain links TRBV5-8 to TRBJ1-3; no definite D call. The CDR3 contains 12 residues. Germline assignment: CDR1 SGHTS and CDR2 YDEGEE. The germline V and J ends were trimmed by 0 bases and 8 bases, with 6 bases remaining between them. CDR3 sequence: CASSLEGDTIYF. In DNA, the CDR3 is TGTGCCAGCAGCTTGGAGGGAGACACCATATATTTT.

The CDR3 DNA reads TGTGCCAGCAGTGTTCGGGGAGCCGAGCAGTACTTC. Amino acids: CASSVRGAEQYF. The chain links TRBV25-1 to TRBJ2-7, with a tentative D call TRBD2 (5 bases). V lost 4 bases to trimming and J lost 6 bases, with 10 bases between them. Germline V gene lookup returns CDR1 MGHDK and CDR2 SYGVNS. This CDR3 has 12 amino acids.

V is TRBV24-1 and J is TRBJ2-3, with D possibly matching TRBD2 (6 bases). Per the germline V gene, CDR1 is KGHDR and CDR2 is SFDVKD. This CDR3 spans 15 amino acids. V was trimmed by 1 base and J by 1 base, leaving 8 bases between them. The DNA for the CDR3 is TGTGCCACCAGTGATTTTGGCGGGGGCACAGATACGCAGTATTTT. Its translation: CATSDFGGGTDTQYF.

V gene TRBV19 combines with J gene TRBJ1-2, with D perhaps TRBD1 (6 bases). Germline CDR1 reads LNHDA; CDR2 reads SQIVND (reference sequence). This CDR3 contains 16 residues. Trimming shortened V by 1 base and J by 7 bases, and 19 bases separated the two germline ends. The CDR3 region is CASSIARTAADFGYTF. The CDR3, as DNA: TGTGCCAGTAGTATAGCCCGGACAGCAGCAGACTTTGGCTACACCTTC.

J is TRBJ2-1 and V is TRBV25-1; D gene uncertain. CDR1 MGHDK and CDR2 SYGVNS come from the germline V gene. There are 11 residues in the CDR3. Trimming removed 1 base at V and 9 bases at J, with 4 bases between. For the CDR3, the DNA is TGTGCCAGCAGTGAATTGGGTGAGCAGTTCTTC. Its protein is CASSELGEQFF.

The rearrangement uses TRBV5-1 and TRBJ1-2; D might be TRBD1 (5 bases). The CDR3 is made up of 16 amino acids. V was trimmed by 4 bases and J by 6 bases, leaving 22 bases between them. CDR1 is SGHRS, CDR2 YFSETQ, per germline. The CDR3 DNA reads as TGCGCCAGCAGCCTCGGTGGGCAGGGAGGCGGAAATGGCTACACCTTC. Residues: CASSLGGQGGGNGYTF.

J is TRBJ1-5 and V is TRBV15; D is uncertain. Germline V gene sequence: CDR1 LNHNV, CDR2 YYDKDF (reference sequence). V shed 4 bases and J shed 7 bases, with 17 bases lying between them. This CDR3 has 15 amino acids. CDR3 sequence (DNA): TGTGCCACCAGCACGCCGGTAGAGGGAGGGCAGCCCCAGCATTTT. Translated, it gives CATSTPVEGGQPQHF.

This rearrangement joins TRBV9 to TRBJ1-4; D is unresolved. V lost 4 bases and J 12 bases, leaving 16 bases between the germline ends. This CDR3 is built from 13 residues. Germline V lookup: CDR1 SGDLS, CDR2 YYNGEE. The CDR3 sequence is CASSSPPNTELFF. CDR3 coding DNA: TGTGCCAGCAGCTCTCCCCCAAATACGGAACTGTTTTTT.

The chain's CDR3 is CASSDSRRADTGELFF. CDR3 nucleotide sequence: TGTGCCAGCAGTGACTCAAGGAGGGCGGACACCGGGGAGCTGTTTTTT. The chain joins TRBV6-4 to TRBJ2-2; D may be TRBD2 (6 bases). CDR3 length: 16 amino acids. Trimming removed 0 bases from V and 3 bases from J, with 11 bases in between. CDR1 and CDR2 from the germline V gene are MRHNA and SNTAGT.

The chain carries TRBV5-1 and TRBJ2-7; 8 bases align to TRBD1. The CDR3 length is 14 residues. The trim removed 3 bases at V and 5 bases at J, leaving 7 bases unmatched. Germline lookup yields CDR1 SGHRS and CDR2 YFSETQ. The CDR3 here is CASSSLRGQNEQYF. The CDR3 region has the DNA TGCGCCAGCAGCTCGCTCAGGGGGCAGAACGAGCAGTACTTC.

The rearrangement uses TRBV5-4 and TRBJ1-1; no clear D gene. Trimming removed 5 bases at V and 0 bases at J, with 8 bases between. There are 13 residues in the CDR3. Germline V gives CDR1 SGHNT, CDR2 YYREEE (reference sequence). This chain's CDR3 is CASRPGLNTEAFF. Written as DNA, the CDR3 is TGTGCCAGCAGGCCGGGGTTGAACACTGAAGCTTTCTTT.

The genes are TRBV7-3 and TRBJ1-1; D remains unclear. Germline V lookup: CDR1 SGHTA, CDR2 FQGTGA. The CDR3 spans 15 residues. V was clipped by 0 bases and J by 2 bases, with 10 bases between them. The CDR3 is CASSLTVRSNTEAFF. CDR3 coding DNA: TGTGCCAGCAGCTTAACGGTACGGTCTAACACTGAAGCTTTCTTT.

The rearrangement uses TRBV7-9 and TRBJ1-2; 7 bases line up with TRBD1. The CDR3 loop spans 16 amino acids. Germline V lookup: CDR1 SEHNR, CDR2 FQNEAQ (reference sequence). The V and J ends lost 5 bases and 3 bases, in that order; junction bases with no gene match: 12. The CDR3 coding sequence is TGTGCCAGCAGCCCCGCCGGACAGGTGCTATACTATGGCTACACCTTC. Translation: CASSPAGQVLYYGYTF. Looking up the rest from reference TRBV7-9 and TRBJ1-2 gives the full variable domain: DTGVSQNPRHKITKRGQNVTFRCDPISEHNRLYWYRQTLGQGPEFLTYFQNEAQLEKSRLLSDRFSAERPKGSFSTLEIQRTEQGDSAMYLCASSPAGQVLYYGYTFGSGTRLTVV.